This T cell receptor beta chain was captured by sequencing in a study of monozygotic twins with inflammatory bowel disease. Across eight separate reactions for each sample, cDNA was made. Reprocessing the 5' RACE reads, TCRdb reports a single entry for every CDR3 protein and omits DNA. Here the sample table reports roughly 160,000 distinct CDR3 sequences. The CDR3 runs 13 residues. CDR1 and CDR2 (germline): ENHRY, SYGVKD. Points from the study as a whole: T cell subtypes that differed could not be told apart. Versus healthy twins, IBD patients showed fewer clonotypes shared with others, especially with disease activity.

In the case of this clonotype: Its antigen remains unidentified.

This clonotype was sampled from a human donor with ulcerative colitis or Crohn's disease, or a healthy co-twin of an affected twin (not recorded which). The sequenced sample consisted of blood. This chain joins TRBV10-3 and TRBJ1-2. CDR3 protein: CAISESVGLGYTF.